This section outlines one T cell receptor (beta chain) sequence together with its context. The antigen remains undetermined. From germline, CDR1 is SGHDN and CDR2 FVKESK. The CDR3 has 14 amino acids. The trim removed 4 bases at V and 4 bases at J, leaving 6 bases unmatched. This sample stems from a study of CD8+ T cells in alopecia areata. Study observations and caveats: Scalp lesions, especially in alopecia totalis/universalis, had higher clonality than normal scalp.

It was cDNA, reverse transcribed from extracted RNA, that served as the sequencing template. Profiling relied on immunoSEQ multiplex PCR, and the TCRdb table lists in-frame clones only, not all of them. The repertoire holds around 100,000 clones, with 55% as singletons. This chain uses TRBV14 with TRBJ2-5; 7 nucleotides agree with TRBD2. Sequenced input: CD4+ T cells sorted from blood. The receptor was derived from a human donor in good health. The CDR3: CASSPRWGGETQYF. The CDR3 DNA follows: TGTGCCAGCAGCCCCCGATGGGGGGGAGAGACCCAGTACTTC.